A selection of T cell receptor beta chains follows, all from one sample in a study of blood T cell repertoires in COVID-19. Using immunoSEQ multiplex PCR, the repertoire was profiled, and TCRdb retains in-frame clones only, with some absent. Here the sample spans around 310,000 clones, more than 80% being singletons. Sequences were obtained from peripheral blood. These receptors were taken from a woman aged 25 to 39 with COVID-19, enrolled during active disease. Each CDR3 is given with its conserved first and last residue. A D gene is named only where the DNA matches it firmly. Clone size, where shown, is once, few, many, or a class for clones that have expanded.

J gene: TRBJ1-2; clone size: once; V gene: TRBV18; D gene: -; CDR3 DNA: TGTGCCAGCTCACCACCGGCGGTCCCGCCTGGCTATGGCTACACCTTC; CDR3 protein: CASSPPAVPPGYGYTF
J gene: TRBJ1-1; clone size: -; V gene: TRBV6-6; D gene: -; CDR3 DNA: TGTGCCAGCAGTTACTTGGACAGCCTGAACACTGAAGCTTTCTTT; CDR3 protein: CASSYLDSLNTEAFF
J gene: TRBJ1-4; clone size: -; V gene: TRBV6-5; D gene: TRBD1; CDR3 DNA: TGTGCCAGCAGTAAATGGGGACAGGGGGCAGTAAAACTGTTTTTT; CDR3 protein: CASSKWGQGAVKLFF
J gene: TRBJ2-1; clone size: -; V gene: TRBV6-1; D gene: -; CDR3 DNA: TGTGCCAGCAGTGACGTAGTTCACTCCTACAATGAGCAGTTCTTC; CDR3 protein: CASSDVVHSYNEQFF
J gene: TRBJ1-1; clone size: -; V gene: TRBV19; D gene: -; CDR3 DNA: TGTGCCAGTAGGAAACGACAGCTCATGAACACTGAAGCTTTCTTT; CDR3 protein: CASRKRQLMNTEAFF
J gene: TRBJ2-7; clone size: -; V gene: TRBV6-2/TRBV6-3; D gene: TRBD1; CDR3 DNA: TGTGCCAGCAGCTTGGGACAGGGTCTACACGAGCAGTACTTC; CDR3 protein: CASSLGQGLHEQYF
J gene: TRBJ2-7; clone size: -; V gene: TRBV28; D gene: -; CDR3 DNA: TGTGCCAGCAGTTTTGGTACACCCTACGAGCAGTACTTC; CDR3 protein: CASSFGTPYEQYF
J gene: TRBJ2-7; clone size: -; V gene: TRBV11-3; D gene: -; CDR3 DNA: TGTGCCAGCAGCCCCGGGATCTCCTACGAGCAGTACTTC; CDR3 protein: CASSPGISYEQYF
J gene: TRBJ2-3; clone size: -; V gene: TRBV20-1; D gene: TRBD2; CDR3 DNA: TGCAGTGCTTCGACCCGGGGGGTGCAGTATTTT; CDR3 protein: CSASTRGVQYF
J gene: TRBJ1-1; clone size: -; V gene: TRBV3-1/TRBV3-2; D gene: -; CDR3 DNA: TGTGCCAGCAGCCAAGGCCTCCGGGACACCAACACTGAAGCTTTCTTT; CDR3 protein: CASSQGLRDTNTEAFF
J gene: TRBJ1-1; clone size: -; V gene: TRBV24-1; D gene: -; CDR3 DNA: TGTGCCACCAGTGATGGCATCGCTGAAGCTTTCTTT; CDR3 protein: CATSDGIAEAFF
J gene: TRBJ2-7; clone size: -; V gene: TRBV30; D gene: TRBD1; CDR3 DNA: TGTGCCTGGACCCCGGGGACAGGGGACTACGAGCAGTACTTC; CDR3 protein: CAWTPGTGDYEQYF
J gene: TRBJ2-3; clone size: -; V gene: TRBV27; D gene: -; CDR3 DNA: TGTGCCAGCAGTGTCAACAGGGCCACAGATACGCAGTATTTT; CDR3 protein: CASSVNRATDTQYF
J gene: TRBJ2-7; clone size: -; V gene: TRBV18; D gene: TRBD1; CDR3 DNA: TGTGCCAGCTCCAGGACAGGGCCGTCCTACGAGCAGTACTTC; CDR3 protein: CASSRTGPSYEQYF
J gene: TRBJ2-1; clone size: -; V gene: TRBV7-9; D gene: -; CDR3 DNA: TGTGCCAGCAGCTTAGACAGGAATGAGCAGTTCTTC; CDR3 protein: CASSLDRNEQFF
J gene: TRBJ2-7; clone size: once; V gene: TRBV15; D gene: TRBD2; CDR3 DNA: TGTGCCACCAGCACTAGGGGACTAGCGGGATCCTACGAGCAGTACTTC; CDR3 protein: CATSTRGLAGSYEQYF
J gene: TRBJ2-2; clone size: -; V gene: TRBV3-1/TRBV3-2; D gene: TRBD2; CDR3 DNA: TGTGCCAGCAGCCAAGCTGGACTAGCAACCGGGGAGCTGTTTTTT; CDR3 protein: CASSQAGLATGELFF
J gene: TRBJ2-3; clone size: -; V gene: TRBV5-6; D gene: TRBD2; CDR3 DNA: TGTGCCAGCAGCGCCGTTGCGGGAGCCCGCACAGATACGCAGTATTTT; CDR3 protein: CASSAVAGARTDTQYF
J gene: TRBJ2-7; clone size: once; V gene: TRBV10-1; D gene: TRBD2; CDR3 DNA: TGCGCCAGCAGTGAACTAGCGGGAGGTTACGAGCAGTACTTC; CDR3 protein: CASSELAGGYEQYF
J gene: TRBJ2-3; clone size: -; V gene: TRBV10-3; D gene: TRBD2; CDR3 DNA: TGTGCCACCTGCCGTGGGACTAGCGGGGGGGATACGCAGTATTTT; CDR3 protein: CATCRGTSGGDTQYF
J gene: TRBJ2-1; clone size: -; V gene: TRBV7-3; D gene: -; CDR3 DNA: TGTGCCAGCAGCTTATCGGATAGCGGTTACAATGAGCAGTTCTTC; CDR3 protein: CASSLSDSGYNEQFF
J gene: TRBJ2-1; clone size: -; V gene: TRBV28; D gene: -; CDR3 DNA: TGTGCCAGCAGTTTACCAACTAAGCAGTTCTTC; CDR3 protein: CASSLPTKQFF
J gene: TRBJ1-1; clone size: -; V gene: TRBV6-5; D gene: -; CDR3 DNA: TGTGCCAGCAGTTACTCTAGAGCGAAGAACACTGAAGCTTTCTTT; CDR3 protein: CASSYSRAKNTEAFF
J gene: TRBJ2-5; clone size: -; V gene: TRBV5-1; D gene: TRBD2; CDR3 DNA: TGCGCCAGCAGCGGGACTAGCGAGGGAGAGACCCAGTACTTC; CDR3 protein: CASSGTSEGETQYF
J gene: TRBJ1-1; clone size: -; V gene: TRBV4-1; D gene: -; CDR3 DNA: TGCGCCAGCAGCCGAGGGCTTGACGCTGAAGCTTTCTTT; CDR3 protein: CASSRGLDAEAFF
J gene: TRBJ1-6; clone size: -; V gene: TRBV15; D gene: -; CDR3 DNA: TGTGCCACCAGCAGAGATTGGGCAGATAATTCACCCCTCCACTTT; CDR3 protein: CATSRDWADNSPLHF
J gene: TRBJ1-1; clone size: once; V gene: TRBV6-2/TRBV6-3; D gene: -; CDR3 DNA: TGTGCCAGCAGTTTCCCCGGGAACACTGAAGCTTTCTTT; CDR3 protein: CASSFPGNTEAFF
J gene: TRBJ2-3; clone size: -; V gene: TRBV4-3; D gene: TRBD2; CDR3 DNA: TGCGCCAGCAGCCAAGATCTAGCGGGAGGGACCACAGATACGCAGTATTTT; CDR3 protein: CASSQDLAGGTTDTQYF
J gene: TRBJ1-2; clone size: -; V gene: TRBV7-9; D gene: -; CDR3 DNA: TGTGCCAGCAGCTCCACAGGGTTGCGTGGCTACACCTTC; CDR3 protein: CASSSTGLRGYTF
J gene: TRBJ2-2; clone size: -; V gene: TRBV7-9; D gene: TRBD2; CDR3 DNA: TGTGCCAGCAGCTTAGAACTAGCGGGATGGCGTACCGGGGAGCTGTTTTTT; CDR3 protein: CASSLELAGWRTGELFF
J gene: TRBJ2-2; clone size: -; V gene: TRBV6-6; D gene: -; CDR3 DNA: TGTGCCAGCTGCCTAAGCAACACCGGGGAGCTGTTTTTT; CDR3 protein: CASCLSNTGELFF
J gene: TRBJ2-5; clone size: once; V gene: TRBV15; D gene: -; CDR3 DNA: TGTGCCACCAGCAGAGATCCCGGGGTAGGGACCCAGTACTTC; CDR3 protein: CATSRDPGVGTQYF
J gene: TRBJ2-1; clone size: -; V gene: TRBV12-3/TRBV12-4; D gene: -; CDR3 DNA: TGTGCCAGCAGGGTACGGAATGAGCAGTTCTTC; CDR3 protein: CASRVRNEQFF
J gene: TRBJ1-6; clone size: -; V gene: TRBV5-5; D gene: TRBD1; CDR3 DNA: TGTGCCAGCAGCTATACGGGGACAGATAATTCACCCCTCCACTTT; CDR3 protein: CASSYTGTDNSPLHF
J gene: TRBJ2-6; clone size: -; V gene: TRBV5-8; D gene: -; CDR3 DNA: TGTGCTATCGACAGTTCTGGGGCCAACGTCCTGACTTTC; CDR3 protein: CAIDSSGANVLTF
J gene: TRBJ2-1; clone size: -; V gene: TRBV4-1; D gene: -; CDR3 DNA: TGCGCCAGCCTCCCGGGGCGACTTACGGGAGCAAACAATGAGCAGTTCTTC; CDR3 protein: CASLPGRLTGANNEQFF
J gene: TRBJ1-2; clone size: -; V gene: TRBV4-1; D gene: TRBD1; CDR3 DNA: TGCGCCAGCAGCCAAGAATTGGGGACAGGGGCATCGGATGGCTACACCTTC; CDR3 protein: CASSQELGTGASDGYTF
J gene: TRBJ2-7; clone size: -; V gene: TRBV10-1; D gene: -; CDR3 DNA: TGCGCCAGCAGTGAGTCGAGACAAACTTCGCAGTACTTC; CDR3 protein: CASSESRQTSQYF
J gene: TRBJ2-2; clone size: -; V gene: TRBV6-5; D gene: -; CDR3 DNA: TGTGCCACCAAGACTGGGACTAACACCGGGGAGCTGTTTTTT; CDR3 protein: CATKTGTNTGELFF
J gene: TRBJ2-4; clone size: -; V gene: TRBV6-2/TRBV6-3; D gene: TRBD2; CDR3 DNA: TGTGCCAGCAGTGAGCGACAGCGGGGAAACATTCAGTACTTC; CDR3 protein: CASSERQRGNIQYF
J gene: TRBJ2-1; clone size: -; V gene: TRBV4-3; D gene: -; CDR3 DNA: TGCGCCAGCAGCCAAGATGGGGGGGCGCAGTTCTTC; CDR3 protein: CASSQDGGAQFF
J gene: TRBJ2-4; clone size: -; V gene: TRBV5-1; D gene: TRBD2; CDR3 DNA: TGCGCCAGCACACTAGCGGGAGGGTCCAACATTCAGTACTTC; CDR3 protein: CASTLAGGSNIQYF
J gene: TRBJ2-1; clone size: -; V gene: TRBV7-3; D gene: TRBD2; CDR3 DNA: TGTGCCAGCAGCTCACCCGGACGCGGGGGTAATGAGCAGTTCTTC; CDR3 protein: CASSSPGRGGNEQFF
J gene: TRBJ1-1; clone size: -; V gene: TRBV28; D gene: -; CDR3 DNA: TGTGCCAGCAGTTTATGGGCAGGGAACACTGAAGCTTTCTTT; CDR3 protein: CASSLWAGNTEAFF
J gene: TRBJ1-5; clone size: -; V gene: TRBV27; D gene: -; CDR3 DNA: TGTGCCAGCAGTTTATCTGGAGGGAGTCAGCCCCAGCATTTT; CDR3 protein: CASSLSGGSQPQHF
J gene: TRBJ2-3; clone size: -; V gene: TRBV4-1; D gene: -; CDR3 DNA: TGCGCCAACAAAGGAGGTGGTTGGTCAGATACGCAGTATTTT; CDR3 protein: CANKGGGWSDTQYF